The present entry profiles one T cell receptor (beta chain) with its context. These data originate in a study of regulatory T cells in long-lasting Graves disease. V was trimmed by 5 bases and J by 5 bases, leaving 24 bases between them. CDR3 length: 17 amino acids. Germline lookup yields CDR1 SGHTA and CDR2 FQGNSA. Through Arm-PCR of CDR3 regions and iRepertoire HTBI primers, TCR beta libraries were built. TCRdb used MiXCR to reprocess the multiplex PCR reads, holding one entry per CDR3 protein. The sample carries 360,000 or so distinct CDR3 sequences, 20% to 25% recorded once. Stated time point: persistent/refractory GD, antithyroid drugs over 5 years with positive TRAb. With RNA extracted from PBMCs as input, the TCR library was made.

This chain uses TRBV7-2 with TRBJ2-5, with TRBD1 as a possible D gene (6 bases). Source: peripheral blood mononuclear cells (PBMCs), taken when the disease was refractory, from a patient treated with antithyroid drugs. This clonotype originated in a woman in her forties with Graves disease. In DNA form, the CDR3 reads TGTGCCAGCAGCCAAGGGATTTCCAGAGGGGGACCCGAGACCCAGTACTTC. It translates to CASSQGISRGGPETQYF. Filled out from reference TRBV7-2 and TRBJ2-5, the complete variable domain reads GAGVSQSPSNKVTEKGKDVELRCDPISGHTALYWYRQSLGQGLEFLIYFQGNSAPDKSGLPSDRFSAERTGGSVSTLTIQRTQQEDSAVYLCASSQGISRGGPETQYFGPGTRLLVL.